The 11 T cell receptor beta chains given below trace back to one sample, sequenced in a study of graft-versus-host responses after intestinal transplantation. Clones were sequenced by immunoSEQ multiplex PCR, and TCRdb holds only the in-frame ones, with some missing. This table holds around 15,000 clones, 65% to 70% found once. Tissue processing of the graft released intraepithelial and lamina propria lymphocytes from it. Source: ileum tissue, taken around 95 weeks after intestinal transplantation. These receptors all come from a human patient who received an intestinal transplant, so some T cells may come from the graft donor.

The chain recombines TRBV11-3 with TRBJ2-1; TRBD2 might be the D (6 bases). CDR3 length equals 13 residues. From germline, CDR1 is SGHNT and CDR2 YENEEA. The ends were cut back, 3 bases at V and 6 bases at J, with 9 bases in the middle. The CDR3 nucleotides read TGTGCCAGCAGCTTGGTGGGGGGCAATGAGCAGTTCTTC. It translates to CASSLVGGNEQFF.

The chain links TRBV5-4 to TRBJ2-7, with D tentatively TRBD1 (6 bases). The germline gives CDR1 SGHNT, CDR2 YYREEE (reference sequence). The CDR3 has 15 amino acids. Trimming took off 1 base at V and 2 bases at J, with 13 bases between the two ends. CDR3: CASSLIRDTPYEQYF. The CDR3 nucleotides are TGTGCCAGCAGCTTGATCCGGGACACTCCCTACGAGCAGTACTTC.

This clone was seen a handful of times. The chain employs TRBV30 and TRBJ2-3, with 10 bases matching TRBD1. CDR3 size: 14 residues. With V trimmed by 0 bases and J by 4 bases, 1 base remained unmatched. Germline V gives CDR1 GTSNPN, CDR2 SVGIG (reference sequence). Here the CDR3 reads CAWSVGQGADTQYF. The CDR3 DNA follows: TGTGCCTGGAGTGTAGGACAGGGGGCAGATACGCAGTATTTT.

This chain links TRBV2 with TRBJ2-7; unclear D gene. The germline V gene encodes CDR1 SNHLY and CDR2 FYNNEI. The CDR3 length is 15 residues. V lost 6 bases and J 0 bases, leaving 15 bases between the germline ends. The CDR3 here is CASSPSRSPSYEQYF. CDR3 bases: TGTGCCAGCAGCCCTAGTAGGTCCCCCTCCTACGAGCAGTACTTC.

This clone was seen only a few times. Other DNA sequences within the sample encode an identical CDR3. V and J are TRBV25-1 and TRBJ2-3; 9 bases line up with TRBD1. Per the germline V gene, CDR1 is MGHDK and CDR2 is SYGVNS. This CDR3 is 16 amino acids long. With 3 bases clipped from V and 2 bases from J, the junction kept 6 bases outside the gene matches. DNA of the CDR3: TGTGCCAGCAGTGAGTGGAGACAGGGGGTCACAGATACGCAGTATTTT. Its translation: CASSEWRQGVTDTQYF.

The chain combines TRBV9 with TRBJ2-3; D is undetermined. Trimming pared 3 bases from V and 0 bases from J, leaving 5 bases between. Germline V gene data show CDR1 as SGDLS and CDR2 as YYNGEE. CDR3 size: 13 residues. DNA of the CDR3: TGTGCCAGCAGCGGAACTAGCACAGATACGCAGTATTTT. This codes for CASSGTSTDTQYF. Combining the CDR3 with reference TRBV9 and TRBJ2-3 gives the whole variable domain DSGVTQTPKHLITATGQRVTLRCSPRSGDLSVYWYQQSLDQGLQFLIQYYNGEERAKGNILERFSAQQFPDLHSELNLSSLELGDSALYFCASSGTSTDTQYFGPGTRLTVL.

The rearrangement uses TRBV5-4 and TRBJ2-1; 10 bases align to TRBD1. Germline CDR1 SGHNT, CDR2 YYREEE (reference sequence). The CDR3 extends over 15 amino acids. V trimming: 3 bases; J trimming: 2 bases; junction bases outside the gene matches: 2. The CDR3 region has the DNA TGTGCCAGCAGCTGGGACAGGGGACCCTACAATGAGCAGTTCTTC. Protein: CASSWDRGPYNEQFF.

The DNA for the CDR3 is TGTGCCAGCAGCGCGGACAGGAACACTGAAGCTTTCTTT. Protein sequence: CASSADRNTEAFF. V is TRBV7-2 and J is TRBJ1-1; a possible D gene is TRBD1 (6 bases). The CDR3 is made up of 13 amino acids. V lost 5 bases and J 1 base, leaving 8 bases between the germline ends. CDR1 and CDR2 from the germline V gene are SGHTA and FQGNSA.

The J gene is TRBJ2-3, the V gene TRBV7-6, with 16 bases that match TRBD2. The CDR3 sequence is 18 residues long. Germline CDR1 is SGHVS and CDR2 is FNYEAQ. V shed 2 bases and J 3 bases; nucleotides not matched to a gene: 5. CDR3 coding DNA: TGTGCCAGCAGCTTACAGGGACTAGCGGGGGGGCTAACAGATACGCAGTATTTT. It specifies CASSLQGLAGGLTDTQYF.

The CDR3 DNA sequence: TGTGCCAGCAGTTTATACCGGGACAATGGCTACACCTTC. Its protein is CASSLYRDNGYTF. The chain carries TRBV27 and TRBJ1-2, with D perhaps TRBD1 (6 bases). CDR1 and CDR2 from the germline V gene are MNHEY and SMNVEV (reference sequence). This CDR3 spans 13 amino acids. The V end was cut by 1 base, the J end by 6 bases, with 9 bases between.

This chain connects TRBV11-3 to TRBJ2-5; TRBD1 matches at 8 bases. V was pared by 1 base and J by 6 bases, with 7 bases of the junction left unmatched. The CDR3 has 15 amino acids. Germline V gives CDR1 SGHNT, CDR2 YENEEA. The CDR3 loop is CASSLVAGGAKTQYF. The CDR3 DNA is TGTGCCAGCAGCTTAGTGGCAGGGGGCGCAAAGACCCAGTACTTC.